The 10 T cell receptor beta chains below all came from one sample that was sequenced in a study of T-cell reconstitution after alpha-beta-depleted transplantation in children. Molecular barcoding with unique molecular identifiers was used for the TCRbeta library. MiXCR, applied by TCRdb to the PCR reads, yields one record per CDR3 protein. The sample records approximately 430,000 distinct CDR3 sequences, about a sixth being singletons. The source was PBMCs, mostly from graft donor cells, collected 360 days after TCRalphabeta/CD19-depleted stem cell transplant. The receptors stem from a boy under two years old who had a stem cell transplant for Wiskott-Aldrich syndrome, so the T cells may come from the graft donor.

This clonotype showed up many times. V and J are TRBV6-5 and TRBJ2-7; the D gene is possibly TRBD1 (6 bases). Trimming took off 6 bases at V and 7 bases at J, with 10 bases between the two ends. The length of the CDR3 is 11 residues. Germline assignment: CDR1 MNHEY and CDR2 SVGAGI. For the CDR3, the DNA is TGTGCCAGCAGCACAGACAGGGAGCAGTACTTC. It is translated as CASSTDREQYF.

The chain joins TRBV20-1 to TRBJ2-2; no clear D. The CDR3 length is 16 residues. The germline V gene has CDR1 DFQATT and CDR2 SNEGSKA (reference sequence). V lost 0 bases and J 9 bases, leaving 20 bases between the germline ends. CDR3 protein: CSARDFKVGRNRELFF. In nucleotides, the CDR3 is TGCAGTGCTAGAGATTTTAAAGTGGGCCGCAACAGGGAGCTGTTTTTT.

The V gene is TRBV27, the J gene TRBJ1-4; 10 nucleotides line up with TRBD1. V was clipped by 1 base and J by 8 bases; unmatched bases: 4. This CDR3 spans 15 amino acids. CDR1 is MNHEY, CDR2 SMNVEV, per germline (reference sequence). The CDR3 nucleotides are TGTGCCAGCAGTTTATGGGGGGACAGGGGCGAAAAACTGTTTTTT. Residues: CASSLWGDRGEKLFF. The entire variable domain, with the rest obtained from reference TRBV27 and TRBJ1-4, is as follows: EAQVTQNPRYLITVTGKKLTVTCSQNMNHEYMSWYRQDPGLGLRQIYYSMNVEVTDKGDVPEGYKVSRKEKRNFPLILESPSPNQTSLYFCASSLWGDRGEKLFFGSGTQLSVL.

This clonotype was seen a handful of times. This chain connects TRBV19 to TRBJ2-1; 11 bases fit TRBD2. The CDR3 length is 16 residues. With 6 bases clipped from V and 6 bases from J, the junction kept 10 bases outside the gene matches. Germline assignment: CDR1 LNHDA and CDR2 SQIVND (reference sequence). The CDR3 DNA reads TGTGCCAGTAGGTTAGCGGGAGGGCCCGGGGTCAATGAGCAGTTCTTC. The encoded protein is CASRLAGGPGVNEQFF. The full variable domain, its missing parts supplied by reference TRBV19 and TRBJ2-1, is DGGITQSPKYLFRKEGQNVTLSCEQNLNHDAMYWYRQDPGQGLRLIYYSQIVNDFQKGDIAEGYSVSREKKESFPLTVTSAQKNPTAFYLCASRLAGGPGVNEQFFGPGTRLTVL.

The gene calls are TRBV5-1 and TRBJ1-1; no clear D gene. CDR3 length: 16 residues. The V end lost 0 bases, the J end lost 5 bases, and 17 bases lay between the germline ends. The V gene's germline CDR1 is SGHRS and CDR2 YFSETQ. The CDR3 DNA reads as TGCGCCAGCAGCTTGGAGAGGCTCAGGTTGGATACTGAAGCTTTCTTT. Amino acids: CASSLERLRLDTEAFF.

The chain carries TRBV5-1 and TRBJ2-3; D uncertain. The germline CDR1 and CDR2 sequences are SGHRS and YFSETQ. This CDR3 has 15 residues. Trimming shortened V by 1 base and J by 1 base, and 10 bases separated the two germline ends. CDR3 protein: CASSLPLIGTDTQYF. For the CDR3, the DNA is TGCGCCAGCAGCTTGCCCTTAATCGGCACAGATACGCAGTATTTT.

CDR3 sequence reads: CASSFTIIYGQRYNSPLHF. The CDR3 bases are TGTGCCAGCAGCTTCACTATCATTTACGGACAGCGATATAATTCACCCCTCCACTTT. The chain recombines TRBV5-4 with TRBJ1-6, with TRBD1 as a possible D gene (6 bases). The length of the CDR3 is 19 residues. With 2 bases removed from V and 4 bases from J, the gap between germline ends came to 22 bases. Germline assignment: CDR1 SGHNT and CDR2 YYREEE (reference sequence).

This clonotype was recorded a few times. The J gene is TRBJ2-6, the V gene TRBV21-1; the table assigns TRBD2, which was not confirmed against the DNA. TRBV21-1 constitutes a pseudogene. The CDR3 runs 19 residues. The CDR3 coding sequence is TGTAGCAGCAGCAAAGCCAGACTAGCGGGAGTATCTGGGGCCAACGTCCTGACTTTC. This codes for CSSSKARLAGVSGANVLTF.

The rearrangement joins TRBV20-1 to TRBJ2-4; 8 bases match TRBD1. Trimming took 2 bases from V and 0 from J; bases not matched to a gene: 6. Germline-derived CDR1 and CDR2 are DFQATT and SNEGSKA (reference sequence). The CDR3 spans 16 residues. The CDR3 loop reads CSARPPGGEAKNIQYF. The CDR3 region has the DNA TGCAGTGCTAGACCCCCAGGGGGCGAAGCCAAAAACATTCAGTACTTC.

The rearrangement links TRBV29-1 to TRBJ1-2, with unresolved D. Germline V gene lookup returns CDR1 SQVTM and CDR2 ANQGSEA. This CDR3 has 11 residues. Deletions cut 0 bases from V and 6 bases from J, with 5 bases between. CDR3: CSVEDRDGYTF. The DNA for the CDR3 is TGCAGCGTTGAAGATCGGGATGGCTACACCTTC. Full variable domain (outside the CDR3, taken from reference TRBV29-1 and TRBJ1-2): SAVISQKPSRDICQRGTSLTIQCQVDSQVTMMFWYRQQPGQSLTLIATANQGSEATYESGFVIDKFPISRPNLTFSTLTVSNMSPEDSSIYLCSVEDRDGYTFGSGTRLTVV.